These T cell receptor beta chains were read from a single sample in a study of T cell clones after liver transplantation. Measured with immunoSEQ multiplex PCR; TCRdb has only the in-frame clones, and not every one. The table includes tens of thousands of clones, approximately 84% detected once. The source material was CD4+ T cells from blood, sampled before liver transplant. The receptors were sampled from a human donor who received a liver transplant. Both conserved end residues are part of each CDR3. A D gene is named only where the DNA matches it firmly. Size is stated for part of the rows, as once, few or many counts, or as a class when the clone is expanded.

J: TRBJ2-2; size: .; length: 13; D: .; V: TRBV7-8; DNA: TGTGCCAGCAGGTTAACTATTACCGGGGAGCTGTTTTTT; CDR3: CASRLTITGELFF
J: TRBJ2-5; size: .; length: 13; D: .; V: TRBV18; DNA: TGTGCCAGCTCACCGTCAAACAGGGAGACCCAGTACTTC; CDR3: CASSPSNRETQYF
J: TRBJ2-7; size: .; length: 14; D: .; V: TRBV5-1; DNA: TGCGCCAGCAGCTTTATGGGGGCGTCCTACGAGCAGTACTTC; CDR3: CASSFMGASYEQYF
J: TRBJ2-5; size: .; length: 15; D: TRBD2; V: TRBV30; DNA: TGTGCCTGGAGTCGACTAGCGGGAGTTCAAGAGACCCAGTACTTC; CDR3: CAWSRLAGVQETQYF
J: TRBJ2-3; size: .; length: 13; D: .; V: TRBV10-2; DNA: TGCGCCAGCACCCACAGTAGCACAGATACGCAGTATTTT; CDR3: CASTHSSTDTQYF
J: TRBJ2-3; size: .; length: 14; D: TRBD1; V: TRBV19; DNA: TGTGCCAGTGGGGACAGGGTAACGACAGATACGCAGTATTTT; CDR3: CASGDRVTTDTQYF
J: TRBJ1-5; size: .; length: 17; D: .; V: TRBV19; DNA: TGTGCCAGTAGTTCCTCGGGGGGGTTTGGTAGCAATCAGCCCCAGCATTTT; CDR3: CASSSSGGFGSNQPQHF
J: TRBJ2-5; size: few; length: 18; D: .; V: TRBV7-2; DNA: TGTGCCAGCAGCCAATACCTACAACAGGGCCCCTCCCAAGAGACCCAGTACTTC; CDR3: CASSQYLQQGPSQETQYF
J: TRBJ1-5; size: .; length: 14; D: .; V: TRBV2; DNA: TGTGCCAGCAGTCGGGGGTTTAGCAATCAGCCCCAGCATTTT; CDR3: CASSRGFSNQPQHF
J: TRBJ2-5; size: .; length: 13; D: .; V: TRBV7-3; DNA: TGTGCCAGCAGCATTGAGAGCCAAGAGACCCAGTACTTC; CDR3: CASSIESQETQYF
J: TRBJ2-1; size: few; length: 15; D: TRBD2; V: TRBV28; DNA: TGTGCCAGCAGCCAACCGGGACTAGCCATCAATGAGCAGTTCTTC; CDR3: CASSQPGLAINEQFF
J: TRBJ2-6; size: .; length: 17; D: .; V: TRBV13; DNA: TGTGCCAGCAGCACAGGGACCGTCAACTCTGGGGCCAACGTCCTGACTTTC; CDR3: CASSTGTVNSGANVLTF
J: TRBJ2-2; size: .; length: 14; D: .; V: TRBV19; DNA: TGTGCCAGTAGCAACAACATGGACACCGGGGAGCTGTTTTTT; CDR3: CASSNNMDTGELFF
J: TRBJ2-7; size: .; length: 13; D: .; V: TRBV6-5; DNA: TGTGCCAGCAGTTACTCCGGCCCTTACGAGCAGTACTTC; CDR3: CASSYSGPYEQYF
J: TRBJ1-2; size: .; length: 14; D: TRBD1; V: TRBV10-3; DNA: TGTGCCATGGGACAGGACACGGGGGAGTATGGCTACACCTTC; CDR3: CAMGQDTGEYGYTF
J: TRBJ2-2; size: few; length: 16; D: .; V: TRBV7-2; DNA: TGTGCCAGCAGCTTGTTTTTGGGTTCGAACACCGGGGAGCTGTTTTTT; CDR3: CASSLFLGSNTGELFF
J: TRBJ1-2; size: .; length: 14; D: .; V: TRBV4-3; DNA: TGCGCCAGCAGCCAAGATATTCGCAGCTATGGCTACACCTTC; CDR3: CASSQDIRSYGYTF
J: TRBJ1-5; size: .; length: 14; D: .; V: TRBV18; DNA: TGTGCCAGCTCAGGTGGGAGTGGCAATCAGCCCCAGCATTTT; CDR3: CASSGGSGNQPQHF